In its sample, the clone carrying this T cell receptor beta chain was seen many times. RNA transcripts gave rise to amplified TCR beta CDR3 regions. Primed by the HTBI set, a first-round RT-PCR was run on the TCR CDR3. In TCRdb, the multiplex PCR reads were re-called with MiXCR into one record per CDR3 protein. This table holds about 720,000 distinct CDR3 sequences, over 15% found once. This entry comes from a study of T cells in Graves' hyperthyroidism and ophthalmopathy. Study details: Upon initial diagnosis and before any treatment, peripheral blood was collected.

This receptor was obtained from a woman in her fifties or sixties with Graves' hyperthyroidism that later progressed to Graves' ophthalmopathy. Source material: blood.

CDR3 residues: CASSCPEHIAKNIQYF. The CDR3 DNA reads as TGTGCCAGCAGCTGCCCCGAGCACATAGCCAAAAACATTCAGTACTTC. The rearrangement uses TRBV12-3 or TRBV12-4 and TRBJ2-4; D remains ambiguous. The CDR3 consists of 16 residues. Trimming shortened V by 6 bases and J by 0 bases, and 15 bases separated the two germline ends.